The following is a T cell receptor (beta chain) sequence with its context. This specimen comes from a study of shared T cell receptors in the human thymus. The CDR3 contains 17 residues. Germline V gene lookup returns CDR1 SGHDN and CDR2 FVKESK. V lost 0 bases and J 5 bases, leaving 19 bases between the germline ends. TCRdb's table, derived via immunoSEQ multiplex PCR, lists solely in-frame clones and lacks some. The table includes hundreds of thousands of clones, 70% to 90% detected once. This same sample was also part of a study on human thymus T cells. This second study says: Each of the donors was a healthy Finnish infant who was undergoing open corrective cardiac surgery for congenital heart defects. Resections that were taken during corrective heart surgery supplied the thymus tissue. In thymic and blood repertoires alike, V and J usage looked biased. There were highly overlapping thymic repertoires among unrelated individuals, as related research reported.

The chain uses TRBV14 and TRBJ2-5; the D gene is possibly TRBD2 (6 bases). This receptor was identified in a boy under two years old with a congenital heart defect. The specimen sequenced was thymocytes. CDR3 region: CASSQELGGPVGETQYF. The CDR3 region has the DNA TGTGCCAGCAGCCAAGAATTGGGAGGTCCGGTAGGGGAGACCCAGTACTTC. The variable domain in full, with the rest retrieved from reference TRBV14 and TRBJ2-5, is EAGVTQFPSHSVIEKGQTVTLRCDPISGHDNLYWYRRVMGKEIKFLLHFVKESKQDESGMPNNRFLAERTGGTYSTLKVQPAELEDSGVYFCASSQELGGPVGETQYFGPGTRLLVL.